This T cell receptor (beta chain) derives from a study of spatial heterogeneity in lung cancer. Broader study findings: Counts of expanded intratumoral alpha and beta TCRs tracked tumor mutation counts.

In this sample, this clonotype is medium-sized. Its target is not known. Since it is a stray read in a library aimed at alpha chains, this beta chain has a size that is not meaningful. TCRdb itself ran the 5' RACE reads through MiXCR, one entry per CDR3 protein. Among about 11,000 distinct CDR3 sequences listed, about 8% were seen once. Germline V CDR1 and CDR2: SEHNR, FQNEAQ (reference sequence). The V gene lost 2 bases and the J gene lost 6 bases, with 11 bases spanning the gap. This CDR3 has 13 residues. Described time point: sample taken at primary tumor resection. The sample here was lung tumor tissue, taken at surgery. The sequence derives from a female donor with early-stage non-small cell lung cancer. The chain has TRBV7-9 and TRBJ2-7, with D perhaps given as TRBD1 or TRBD2 (5 bases each). As DNA, the CDR3 is TGTGCCAGCAGCTTATTGGCAGGGAGCGAGCAGTACTTC. As protein: CASSLLAGSEQYF.